This T cell receptor beta chain was sequenced during a study of blood T cell repertoires in COVID-19. Across the study: Samples came from the United States, Italy and Spain, spanning acute and convalescent COVID-19. The cDNA or gDNA used as material had been derived from T cells, B-cell-depleted T cells, or PBMCs.

This clone was seen only once. In the authors' methods: Reference gene primer amplification gave nucleated cell count estimates. Using immunoSEQ multiplex PCR, the repertoire was profiled, and TCRdb retains in-frame clones only, with some absent. The V and J calls and clone size come from that table; D and trimming were worked out from the DNA. This sample has approximately 79,000 clones, with roughly 82% found just once. Germline V gene sequence: CDR1 MNHEY, CDR2 SMNVEV (reference sequence). The trim removed 3 bases at V and 1 base at J, leaving 0 bases unmatched. The CDR3 consists of 14 residues. This clonotype was obtained from a woman in her forties or fifties with acute or convalescent COVID-19. The source material was peripheral blood. This chain links TRBV27 with TRBJ1-5; TRBD1 matches at 7 bases. The CDR3 DNA follows: TGTGCCAGCAGTTTGGACAGGAGCAATCAGCCCCAGCATTTT. It is translated as CASSLDRSNQPQHF.